Listed below are T cell receptor beta chains from one sample, sequenced in a study of T cell repertoires in ileal Crohn's disease. The table came from immunoSEQ multiplex PCR; TCRdb's copy has only in-frame clones and leaves some out. Altogether approximately 1,200 clones are present, 90% to 95% being singletons, with the ten largest covering 2.4%. The sequencing input was ileal tissue. These receptors all come from an adult with Crohn's disease. The CDR3 runs from the conserved cysteine through the conserved F or W. A D gene is named only where the DNA matches it firmly. Clone sizes are given selectively: once, few, many, or a class where the clone is expanded.

j_call d_call clone_size v_call cdr3_aa cdr3_nt
TRBJ1-5 NA NA TRBV6-5 CASSYKGNQPQHF TGTGCCAGCAGTTACAAGGGGAATCAGCCCCAGCATTTT
TRBJ2-5 TRBD2 once TRBV7-2 CASSPQRGGSETQYF TGTGCCAGCAGCCCTCAGCGGGGGGGCTCAGAGACCCAGTACTTC
TRBJ2-2 NA NA TRBV19 CASNPSEAGELFF TGTGCCAGTAATCCATCAGAGGCCGGGGAGCTGTTTTTT
TRBJ2-2 NA once TRBV4-3 CASSQDAGPWADTGELFF TGCGCCAGCAGCCAAGATGCGGGCCCATGGGCGGACACCGGGGAGCTGTTTTTT
TRBJ1-2 TRBD1 NA TRBV7-2 CASSSRQGAGRYGYTF TGTGCCAGCAGCTCAAGACAGGGGGCGGGACGGTATGGCTACACCTTC
TRBJ2-5 TRBD2 NA TRBV4-3 CASSQDFSGGVETQYF TGCGCCAGCAGCCAAGATTTTAGCGGGGGGGTAGAGACCCAGTACTTC
TRBJ1-6 NA NA TRBV5-4 CASSGLAQQAEPHF TGTGCCAGCAGCGGATTGGCCCAACAGGCAGAACCCCACTTT
TRBJ1-1 NA NA TRBV2 CATREQIEAFF TGTGCCACACGGGAGCAGATCGAAGCTTTCTTT
TRBJ1-6 NA NA TRBV28 CASSFPGVESPLHF TGTGCCAGCAGTTTTCCGGGGGTAGAGTCACCCCTCCACTTT
TRBJ1-5 TRBD1 NA TRBV14 CASSQDRSGVRGGPNQPQHF TGTGCCAGCAGCCAAGATCGGAGTGGGGTGAGAGGGGGCCCCAATCAGCCCCAGCATTTT
TRBJ2-1 TRBD2 once TRBV19 CASRSAPGTSGVNEQFF TGTGCCAGTAGAAGTGCCCCCGGGACTAGCGGGGTCAATGAGCAGTTCTTC
TRBJ2-1 TRBD1 NA TRBV7-9 CASSLGTGVNNEQFF TGTGCCAGCAGCTTGGGGACAGGGGTGAACAATGAGCAGTTCTTC
TRBJ1-2 NA NA TRBV19 CASSSTANYGYTF TGTGCCAGTAGTTCTACAGCTAACTATGGCTACACCTTC
TRBJ2-7 TRBD2 NA TRBV7-6 CASSSTGTSGFAEQYF TGTGCCAGCAGCTCTACCGGGACTAGCGGTTTCGCCGAGCAGTACTTC
TRBJ2-1 NA NA TRBV11-1 CASSLASGSYNEQFF TGTGCCAGCAGCTTAGCTAGCGGCTCCTACAATGAGCAGTTCTTC
TRBJ1-1 NA NA TRBV5-1 CASSPGLNTEAFF TGCGCCAGCAGCCCCGGACTCAACACTGAAGCTTTCTTT
TRBJ1-2 TRBD1 NA TRBV5-6 CASSLAGDRVYGYTF TGTGCCAGCAGCTTGGCCGGAGACAGGGTCTATGGCTACACCTTC
TRBJ2-1 NA NA TRBV4-3 CASSQPRYSYSYNEQFF TGCGCCAGCAGCCAGCCCCGCTACAGCTACTCCTACAATGAGCAGTTCTTC
TRBJ2-1 NA NA TRBV27 CASSYRVVSSYNEQFF TGTGCCAGCAGTTATCGAGTGGTTTCCTCCTACAATGAGCAGTTCTTC
TRBJ2-7 NA once TRBV7-8 CASSPHQGPSYEQYF TGTGCCAGCTCGCCTCACCAGGGTCCCTCCTACGAGCAGTACTTC
TRBJ2-7 NA once TRBV2 CASSEKGGKSSEQYF TGTGCCAGCAGTGAAAAGGGGGGGAAGTCATCCGAGCAGTACTTC
TRBJ1-5 NA NA TRBV7-8 CASSLTSNNQPQHF TGTGCCAGCAGCTTAACCTCTAACAATCAGCCCCAGCATTTT
TRBJ2-3 TRBD1 NA TRBV29-1 CSVDSGQGATDTQYF TGCAGCGTTGACTCGGGACAGGGGGCCACAGATACGCAGTATTTT
TRBJ1-1 TRBD1 NA TRBV29-1 CSVQSGGRPEAFF TGCAGCGTTCAATCAGGGGGGAGGCCTGAAGCTTTCTTT
TRBJ2-1 TRBD1 once TRBV27 CASRDRDSSYNEQFF TGTGCCAGCAGAGATCGGGACAGCTCCTACAATGAGCAGTTCTTC
TRBJ1-5 NA NA TRBV10-2 CASRRTSQGSQHF TGCGCCAGCAGACGCACATCGCAGGGATCCCAGCATTTT
TRBJ2-7 NA NA TRBV10-3 CAIRADINYEQYF TGTGCCATCAGGGCAGACATCAACTACGAGCAGTACTTC
TRBJ2-7 NA NA TRBV7-6 CASSLGGNYEQYF TGTGCCAGCAGCTTAGGCGGCAACTACGAGCAGTACTTC
TRBJ1-1 NA NA TRBV6-6 CASSQPGNTEAFF TGTGCCAGCAGCCAACCGGGGAACACTGAAGCTTTCTTT
TRBJ1-2 NA NA TRBV13 CASSIEGRGYTF TGTGCCAGCAGCATTGAGGGGAGGGGCTACACCTTC
TRBJ2-2 TRBD1 NA TRBV28 CASSDWTGANTGELFF TGTGCCAGCAGTGACTGGACAGGGGCGAACACCGGGGAGCTGTTTTTT
TRBJ1-1 NA NA TRBV30 CAWSLGYEAFF TGTGCCTGGAGTTTGGGCTATGAAGCTTTCTTT